A single sample is the source of the 2 T cell receptor beta chains below, sequenced in a study of OX40 agonist ivuxolimab in advanced cancers. Profiling relied on immunoSEQ multiplex PCR, and the TCRdb table lists in-frame clones only, not all of them. The sample consists of about 130,000 clones, 75% to 95% of them appearing once. Source: CD4+ or CD8+ T cells sorted from blood, taken in a trial of the OX40 agonist ivuxolimab. The receptors were gathered from an adult with an advanced solid tumor such as melanoma, head and neck, liver or kidney cancer.

This clone has a single count. The chain combines TRBV2 with TRBJ2-5, with D hard to call. Germline V lookup: CDR1 SNHLY, CDR2 FYNNEI. CDR3 length: 14 amino acids. V lost 2 bases and J 5 bases, leaving 12 bases between the germline ends. The CDR3: CASSESGVVETQYF. The CDR3 DNA reads TGTGCCAGCAGTGAATCTGGAGTGGTCGAGACCCAGTACTTC.

The table lists this clone with a few counts. The chain uses TRBV7-9 and TRBJ1-1; 7 bases are shared with TRBD1. V lost 3 bases, J lost 7 bases, and 5 bases stayed unmatched. The CDR3 is made up of 13 amino acids. The germline V gene encodes CDR1 SEHNR and CDR2 FQNEAQ (reference sequence). CDR3 coding DNA: TGTGCCAGCAGCTTGACAGGGTCTAATGAAGCTTTCTTT. Amino acids: CASSLTGSNEAFF.